The next 2 T cell receptor beta chains were all read from a single sample in a study of T cell responses to AZD1222 COVID-19 vaccine. The repertoire was sequenced with immunoSEQ multiplex PCR; TCRdb's copy has only in-frame clones and lacks some. The sample shows roughly 100,000 clones, around 80% of them seen only once. Sequenced here: peripheral blood, sampled on day 0 of AZD1222 vaccination. Every receptor here comes from an adult in good health.

This chain joins TRBV3-1 (or the pseudogene TRBV3-2) and TRBJ1-2, with D uncertain. This CDR3 has 13 amino acids. V was trimmed by 5 bases and J by 2 bases, leaving 9 bases between them. The germline V gene has CDR1 LGHDT and CDR2 YNNKEL (reference sequence). CDR3: CASSGNGNYGYTF. CDR3 nucleotide sequence: TGTGCCAGCAGCGGGAACGGAAACTATGGCTACACCTTC.

V and J are TRBV6-2 or TRBV6-3 and TRBJ2-3, with 10 bases identical to TRBD2. The germline V gene has CDR1 MNHEY and CDR2 SVGEGT. V was pared by 6 bases and J by 5 bases, with 14 bases of the junction left unmatched. This CDR3 has 17 residues. The CDR3 protein is CASSIQGTSVRGDTQYF. CDR3 in DNA: TGTGCCAGCAGCATCCAGGGGACTAGCGTCCGTGGAGATACGCAGTATTTT.